This TCR beta chain was found in a study of technical replicates of blood from a few donors. The CDR3 is made up of 16 amino acids. Looked up from germline, CDR1 is SGHDN and CDR2 is FVKESK. Trimming cost V 2 bases and J 4 bases; bases outside gene matches: 4. Some clones are missing from TCRdb's copy, which holds only in-frame ones; the method was immunoSEQ multiplex PCR. The sample shows some 74,000 clones, about 97% of them seen only once. Sequenced input: T cells isolated from PBMCs. This chain connects TRBV14 to TRBJ2-2; 10 bases are a match to TRBD2. This clonotype originated in a human donor in good health. The CDR3 bases are TGTGCCAGCAGCCAACTAGCGGGAGTGTCCACCGGGGAGCTGTTTTTT. The encoded protein is CASSQLAGVSTGELFF.